This T cell receptor beta chain was recorded in a study of blood T cell repertoires in COVID-19. The CDR3 has 14 residues. Germline CDR1 LNHDA, CDR2 SQIVND (reference sequence). With 9 bases clipped from V and 4 bases from J, the junction kept 7 bases outside the gene matches. Sequenced by immunoSEQ multiplex PCR; TCRdb stores in-frame clones only, minus some. Seen here are around 250,000 clones, roughly 85% observed once, and the top ten hold approximately 8.6%. The chain joins TRBV19 to TRBJ1-5; TRBD1 matches at 9 bases. This TCR was sampled from a woman in her forties or fifties with acute COVID-19. The sequenced sample consisted of PBMCs or T cells enriched from blood (not recorded which). The CDR3 nucleotides are TGTGCCAGCGGGACAGGGAACAGAAATCAGCCCCAGCATTTT. Protein product: CASGTGNRNQPQHF.